Each of the 10 T cell receptor beta chains below was sequenced from the same sample in a study of cytomegalovirus exposure and HLA in healthy donors. PCR used 60 Vbeta primers and 13 Jbeta primers. Assay used: immunoSEQ multiplex PCR; TCRdb lists only in-frame clones, some missing. The sample consists of about 190,000 clones, just under 75% of them appearing once. The source material was PBMCs. The source is a woman between 25 and 40 years old in good health and CMV-seropositive.

V is TRBV2 and J is TRBJ2-7; 7 bases agree with TRBD2. Germline CDR1 and CDR2: SNHLY and FYNNEI. The trim removed 1 base at V and 2 bases at J, leaving 2 bases unmatched. The CDR3 is 14 amino acids. The chain's CDR3 is CASSEGGGPYEQYF. CDR3 nucleotide sequence: TGTGCCAGCAGTGAAGGGGGGGGACCCTACGAGCAGTACTTC.

The chain recombines TRBV19 with TRBJ1-2; 8 bases map to TRBD1. CDR1 and CDR2 (germline): LNHDA, SQIVND (reference sequence). Trimming took 5 bases from V and 5 from J; bases not matched to a gene: 7. There are 14 residues in the CDR3. Here the CDR3 DNA reads TGTGCCAGTAGTTGGGCAGGGGGCCAGTATGGCTACACCTTC. Translation gives CASSWAGGQYGYTF.

The chain combines TRBV27 with TRBJ1-5; tentatively, D is TRBD1 (5 bases). The CDR3 is 12 residues long. Trimming pared 8 bases from V and 7 bases from J, leaving 12 bases between. Germline CDR1 is MNHEY and CDR2 is SMNVEV (reference sequence). CDR3 DNA: TGTGCCAGCGGGCAGGGAGGCCAGCCCCAGCATTTT. Protein sequence: CASGQGGQPQHF.

The rearrangement uses TRBV4-1 and TRBJ1-2; D not certain. Germline V gene data show CDR1 as MGHRA and CDR2 as YSYEKL. V lost 0 bases and J 2 bases, leaving 10 bases between the germline ends. The CDR3 extends over 15 amino acids. The CDR3: CASSQDTGSNYGYTF. The CDR3 region has the DNA TGCGCCAGCAGCCAAGATACGGGGAGCAACTATGGCTACACCTTC.

The chain recombines TRBV14 with TRBJ2-7; 11 positions match TRBD1. Per germline, CDR1 SGHDN and CDR2 FVKESK. The length of the CDR3 is 14 residues. V shed 4 bases and J 6 bases; nucleotides not matched to a gene: 5. The CDR3 sequence: CASSLGQGVSEQYF. The CDR3 DNA sequence: TGTGCCAGCAGCCTGGGACAGGGGGTCTCCGAGCAGTACTTC.

This clone appeared a few times. The chain employs TRBV28 and TRBJ1-5; the match to TRBD1 covers 7 bases. V was pared by 5 bases and J by 4 bases, with 8 bases of the junction left unmatched. The germline V gene encodes CDR1 MDHEN and CDR2 SYDVKM. This CDR3 has 15 residues. In DNA form, the CDR3 reads TGTGCCAGCAGTCCCGGACAGGTGCGAAATCAGCCCCAGCATTTT. It translates to CASSPGQVRNQPQHF.

The chain links TRBV28 to TRBJ2-1, with 7 bases lining up with TRBD2. The CDR3 spans 15 residues. Germline CDR1 and CDR2: MDHEN and SYDVKM. V shed 4 bases and J 10 bases; nucleotides not matched to a gene: 13. The CDR3 DNA sequence: TGTGCCAGCAGTTACGGGCCGGGGAGGGCAAGGGAGCAGTTCTTC. Amino acid sequence: CASSYGPGRAREQFF.

Here the CDR3 reads CASSPASGRFNEQFF. In DNA, the CDR3 is TGTGCCAGCAGCCCAGCTAGCGGGAGATTTAATGAGCAGTTCTTC. The V and J genes are TRBV6-5 and TRBJ2-1; 10 bases map to TRBD2. V was clipped by 6 bases and J by 7 bases; unmatched bases: 9. This CDR3 region has 15 residues. Germline V gives CDR1 MNHEY, CDR2 SVGAGI.

Written as DNA, the CDR3 is TGCGCCAGCAGCGCAGACTACCCGAGGACCGGGGAGCTGTTTTTT. Its protein is CASSADYPRTGELFF. The rearrangement links TRBV10-1 to TRBJ2-2; TRBD2 is a possible D gene (5 bases). CDR3 length equals 15 residues. From germline, CDR1 is WNHNN and CDR2 SYGVQD (reference sequence). V gave up 6 bases and J gave up 5 bases, with 16 bases separating them.

The chain carries TRBV7-2 and TRBJ2-7, with TRBD2 identical over 14 bases. The CDR3 is made up of 18 amino acids. Trimming removed 4 bases from V and 2 bases from J; junction bases left unmatched: 10. The germline V gene has CDR1 SGHTA and CDR2 FQGNSA. In DNA, the CDR3 is TGTGCCAGCAGCTGGGGACTAGCGGGAGAGATCGCTCCCTACGAGCAGTACTTC. Translating gives CASSWGLAGEIAPYEQYF.